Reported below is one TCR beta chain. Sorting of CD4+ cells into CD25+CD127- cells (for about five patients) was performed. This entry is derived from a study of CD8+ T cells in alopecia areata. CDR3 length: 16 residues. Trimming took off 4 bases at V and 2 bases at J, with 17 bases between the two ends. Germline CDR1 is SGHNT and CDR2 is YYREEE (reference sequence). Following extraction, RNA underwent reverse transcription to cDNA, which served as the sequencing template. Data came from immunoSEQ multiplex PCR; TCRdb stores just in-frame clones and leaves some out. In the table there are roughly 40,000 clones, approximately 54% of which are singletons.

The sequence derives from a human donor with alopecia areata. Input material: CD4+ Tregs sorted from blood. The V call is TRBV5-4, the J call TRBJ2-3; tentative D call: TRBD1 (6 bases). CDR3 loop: CASSPGTYLLTDTQYF. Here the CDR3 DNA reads TGTGCCAGCAGCCCGGGGACATATCTTCTCACAGATACGCAGTATTTT.